The next 7 T cell receptor beta chains were all read from a single sample in a study of follicular helper T cells after annual influenza vaccination. Only in-frame clones appear in the TCRdb table, and some are missing; sequencing was by immunoSEQ multiplex PCR. The sample lists 9,900 or so clones; approximately 77% were seen once. The time point here: 2014-2015 season, pre-vaccination. The specimen was CXCR5- memory CD4+ T cells sorted from blood, collected on the day of influenza vaccination. The receptors come from an adult who received the influenza vaccine.

The chain carries TRBV20-1 and TRBJ2-7; D remains unclear. Germline V gene sequence: CDR1 DFQATT, CDR2 SNEGSKA (reference sequence). The CDR3 totals 11 residues. Deletions cut 6 bases from V and 6 bases from J, with 12 bases between. In nucleotides, the CDR3 is TGCAGTGCCATAGAACGCCTCGAGCAGTACTTC. It specifies CSAIERLEQYF.

V and J are TRBV5-8 and TRBJ2-5; D possibly uses TRBD1 or TRBD2 (5 bases each). In germline, CDR1 is SGHTS, CDR2 YDEGEE. The CDR3 is 15 amino acids. The V end was cut by 0 bases, the J end by 4 bases, with 13 bases between. The CDR3 loop reads CASSLGHGTVETQYF. In DNA form, the CDR3 reads TGTGCCAGCAGCTTGGGGCATGGGACGGTAGAGACCCAGTACTTC.

The chain combines TRBV11-2 with TRBJ2-1; D call uncertain. V lost 1 base and J 6 bases, leaving 7 bases between the germline ends. This CDR3 is built from 13 residues. The germline gives CDR1 SGHAT, CDR2 FQNNGV. The CDR3 region is CASSLGQLNEQFF. CDR3 bases: TGTGCCAGCAGCTTAGGCCAGCTCAATGAGCAGTTCTTC.

A note on this clone: Relative to the germline gene, one junction end is altered; a read error may explain this. The V call is TRBV7-7, the J call TRBJ1-5; D may be TRBD1 (5 bases). The germline CDR1 and CDR2 sequences are SSHAT and FNYEAQ (reference sequence). This CDR3 region has 15 residues. The DNA of the CDR3 is TGTGCTAGCAGCTTTCAGGGATGCGACAATCAGCCCCAGCATTTT. Translation gives CASSFQGCDNQPQHF.

This clone was seen a handful of times. The chain carries TRBV10-3 and TRBJ1-1; D gene uncertain. V lost 6 bases, J lost 4 bases, and 18 bases lay in between. CDR1 and CDR2 (germline): ENHRY, SYGVKD. The CDR3 spans 15 residues. Here the CDR3 reads CAIRKQGGDATEAFF. The DNA of the CDR3 is TGTGCCATCAGAAAACAAGGAGGTGATGCCACTGAAGCTTTCTTT.

The V gene is TRBV7-2, the J gene TRBJ2-7; D is possibly TRBD1 (5 bases). The CDR3 spans 12 residues. V lost 3 bases and J lost 6, with 9 bases in between. Germline lookup yields CDR1 SGHTA and CDR2 FQGNSA. The CDR3 loop is CASSFQGSEQYF. The CDR3 DNA reads as TGTGCCAGCAGCTTCCAGGGTTCCGAGCAGTACTTC.

Here the CDR3 reads CASSKERRGPTDTQYF. CDR3 DNA: TGTGCCAGCAGTAAAGAGCGCAGGGGGCCCACAGATACGCAGTATTTT. The gene calls are TRBV2 and TRBJ2-3; TRBD1 aligns across 8 bases. Germline CDR1 and CDR2: SNHLY and FYNNEI. Trimming cost V 5 bases and J 2 bases; bases outside gene matches: 9. The CDR3 covers 16 residues.